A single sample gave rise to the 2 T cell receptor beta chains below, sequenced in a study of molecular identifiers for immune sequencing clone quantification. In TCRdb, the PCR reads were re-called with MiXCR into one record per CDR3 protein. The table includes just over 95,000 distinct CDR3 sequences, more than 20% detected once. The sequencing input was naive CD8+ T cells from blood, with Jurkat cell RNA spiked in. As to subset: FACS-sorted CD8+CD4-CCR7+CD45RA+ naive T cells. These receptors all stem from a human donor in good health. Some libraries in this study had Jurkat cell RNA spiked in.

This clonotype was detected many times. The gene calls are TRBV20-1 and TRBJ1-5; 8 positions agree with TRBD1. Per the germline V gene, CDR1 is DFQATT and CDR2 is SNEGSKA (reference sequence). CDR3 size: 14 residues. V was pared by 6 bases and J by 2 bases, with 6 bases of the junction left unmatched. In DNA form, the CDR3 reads TGCAGTGCCCCATCGACAGGGGGCAATCAGCCCCAGCATTTT. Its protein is CSAPSTGGNQPQHF.

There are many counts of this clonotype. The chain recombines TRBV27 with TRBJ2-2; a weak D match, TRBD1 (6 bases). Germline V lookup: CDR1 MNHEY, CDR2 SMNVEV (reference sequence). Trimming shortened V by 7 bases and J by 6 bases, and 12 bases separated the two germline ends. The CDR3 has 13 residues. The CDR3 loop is CASTRTVAGELFF. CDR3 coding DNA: TGTGCCAGCACTAGGACAGTTGCCGGGGAGCTGTTTTTT.